This TCR beta chain was found in a study of cytomegalovirus exposure and HLA in healthy donors. The V end was cut by 4 bases, the J end by 1 base, with 7 bases between. Germline CDR1 is LNHDA and CDR2 is SQIVND (reference sequence). The CDR3 runs 13 residues. A word on this clone: As yet, its antigen is unknown.

Study findings and constraints: Later genetic work tied a missense DCLRE1C variant to beta-chain V and J trimming. Later examination showed HLA-associated TCR beta chains had greater clonal expansion than equally common others.

PCR involved 60 Vbeta and 13 Jbeta primers. Assay: immunoSEQ multiplex PCR; the TCRdb copy retains only in-frame clones and omits some. The listing contains about 210,000 clones. The sample taken for sequencing was PBMCs. This sequence was found in a woman aged 25 to 39 in good health and CMV-seropositive. The V and J genes are TRBV19 and TRBJ1-1, with D unclear. CDR3 region: CASSTSWNTEAFF. As DNA, the CDR3 is TGTGCCAGTAGTACTTCCTGGAACACTGAAGCTTTCTTT.